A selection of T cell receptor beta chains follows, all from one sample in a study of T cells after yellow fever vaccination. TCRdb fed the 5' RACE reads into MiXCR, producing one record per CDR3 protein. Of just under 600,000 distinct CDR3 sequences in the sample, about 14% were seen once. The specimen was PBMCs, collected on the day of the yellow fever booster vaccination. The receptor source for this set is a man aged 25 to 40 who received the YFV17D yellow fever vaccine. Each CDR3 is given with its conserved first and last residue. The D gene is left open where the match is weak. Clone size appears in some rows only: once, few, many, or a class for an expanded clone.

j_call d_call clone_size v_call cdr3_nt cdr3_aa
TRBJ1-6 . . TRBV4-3 TGCGCCAGCAGCCAAGACTTCGATTCACCCCTCCACTTT CASSQDFDSPLHF
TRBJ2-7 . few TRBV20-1 TGCAGTGCTGCGGGGTTTGACAGGTCTCCCACCTACGAGCAGTACTTC CSAAGFDRSPTYEQYF
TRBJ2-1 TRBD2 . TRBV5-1 TGCGCCAGCAGCCCCCAGGGAGCGGGAGGGACAACCAATGAGCAGTTCTTC CASSPQGAGGTTNEQFF
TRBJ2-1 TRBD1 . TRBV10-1 TGCGCCAGCAGTGGACACAGGGGTGGCTACAATGAGCAGTTCTTC CASSGHRGGYNEQFF
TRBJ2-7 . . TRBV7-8 TGTGCCAGCAGCTTAGAGGACACCAACTACGAGCAGTACTTC CASSLEDTNYEQYF
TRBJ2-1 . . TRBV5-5 TGTGCCAGCAGCTCTTCGGGACTTCCAACCTACAATGAGCAGTTCTTC CASSSSGLPTYNEQFF
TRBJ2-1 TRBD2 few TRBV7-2 TGTGCCAGCAGCTTCATCGCGGGAGGGAACAATGAGCAGTTCTTC CASSFIAGGNNEQFF
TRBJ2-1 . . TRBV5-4 TGTGCCAGCAATTTCGGAGGCGGGTTCGCCTACAATGAGCAGTTCTTC CASNFGGGFAYNEQFF
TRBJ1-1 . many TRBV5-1 TGCGCCAGCAGCTTGGATGGCACTGAAGCTTTCTTT CASSLDGTEAFF
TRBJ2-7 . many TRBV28 TGTGCCAGCAGTTTCGAGACAGGAGGACGGGTCGAGCAGTACTTC CASSFETGGRVEQYF
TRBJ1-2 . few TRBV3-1 TGTGCCAGCAGCCAAGAGGCCTATGGCTACACCTTC CASSQEAYGYTF
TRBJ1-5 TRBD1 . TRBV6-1 TGTGCCAGCGGACAGGGTGTCGGGCAGCCCCAGCATTTT CASGQGVGQPQHF
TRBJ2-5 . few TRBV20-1 TGCAGTGCTAGAGCAGCTCGTTCGCAAGAGACCCAGTACTTC CSARAARSQETQYF
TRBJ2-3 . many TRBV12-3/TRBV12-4 TGTGCCAGCAGCTCAGATACGCAGTATTTT CASSSDTQYF
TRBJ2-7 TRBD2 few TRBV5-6 TGTGCCAGCAGCGGGGGACTAGGCGGGGACTACGAGCAGTACTTC CASSGGLGGDYEQYF
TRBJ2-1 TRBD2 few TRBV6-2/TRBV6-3 TGTGCCAGCAGTCCCCCGGGTAGCGGGAGGGCCAATGAGCAGTTCTTC CASSPPGSGRANEQFF
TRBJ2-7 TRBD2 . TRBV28 TGTGCCAGCAGGGGGACGTTCCGGGACTATCAGTACTTC CASRGTFRDYQYF
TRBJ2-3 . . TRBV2 TGTGCCAGCAGTGAAGAAGAAGGTCATTTGGCAGATACGCAGTATTTT CASSEEEGHLADTQYF
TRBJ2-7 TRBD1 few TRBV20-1 TGCAGTGCTGTCCGGGACAGGGGAATCTACGAGCAGTACTTC CSAVRDRGIYEQYF
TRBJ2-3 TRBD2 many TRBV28 TGTGCCAGCAGCACCCTCACGGAGAGAAGCGGGAGGGGGGATACGCAGTATTTT CASSTLTERSGRGDTQYF
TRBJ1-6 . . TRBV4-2 TGTGCCAGCAGCCAAGGAGGGTTAAATTCACCCCTCCACTTT CASSQGGLNSPLHF
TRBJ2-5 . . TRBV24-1 TGTGCCACCAGTGATTTCGGGGACCAAGAGACCCAGTACTTC CATSDFGDQETQYF
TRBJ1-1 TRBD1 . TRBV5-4 TGTGCCAGCAGCCTACGGCTGACAGGGGTGAACACTGAAGCTTTCTTT CASSLRLTGVNTEAFF
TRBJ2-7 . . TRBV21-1 TGTGCCAGCAGCACGGGACAGGGCCGCTACGAGCAGTACTTC CASSTGQGRYEQYF
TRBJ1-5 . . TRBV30 TGTGCCTGGGGGTTTAGAAATCAGCCCCAGCATTTT CAWGFRNQPQHF
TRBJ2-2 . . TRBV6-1 TGTGCCAGCAACCCTAGGACAGCAGACACCGGGGAGCTGTTTTTT CASNPRTADTGELFF
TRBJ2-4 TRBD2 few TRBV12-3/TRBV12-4 TGTGCCAGCAGTCCCGGGACTAGCGGGTTCGCCAAAAACATTCAGTACTTC CASSPGTSGFAKNIQYF
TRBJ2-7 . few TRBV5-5 TGTGCCAGCAGCCAGACCGGGACGGCCTCCTACGAGCAGTACTTC CASSQTGTASYEQYF
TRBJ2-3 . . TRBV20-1 TGCAGTGCTAGGGTCCGGACAGATACGCAGTATTTT CSARVRTDTQYF
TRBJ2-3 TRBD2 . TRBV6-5 TGTGCCAGCAGTTACTCGATTGTTCTAGCGGGTTTTGTTACAGATACGCAGTATTTT CASSYSIVLAGFVTDTQYF
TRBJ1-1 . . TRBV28 TGTGCCAGCAGACTTACGGGGTCTGAAGCTTTCTTT CASRLTGSEAFF
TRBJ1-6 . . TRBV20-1 TGCAGTGCTAGCAGGGGAGACTATAATTCACCCCTCCACTTT CSASRGDYNSPLHF
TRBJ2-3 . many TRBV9 TGTGCCAGCAGCCCTCGTGACGGCACAGATACGCAGTATTTT CASSPRDGTDTQYF
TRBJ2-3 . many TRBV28 TGTGCCAGCAGTTTAAAAGGGGCCAGACTAACAGATACGCAGTATTTT CASSLKGARLTDTQYF
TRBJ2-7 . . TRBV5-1 TGCGCCAGCAGCCCAAGACCGAGCCCGCCGTCCTACGAGCAGTACTTC CASSPRPSPPSYEQYF
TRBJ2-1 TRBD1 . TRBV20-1 TGCAGTGCCCAGGGGGGGACAGGGAATCCCAATGAGCAGTTCTTC CSAQGGTGNPNEQFF
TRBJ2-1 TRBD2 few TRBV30 TGTGCCTGGAGTCCGCGGGACAGGGTGTCTAGCGGGAGGCTTTCCTACAATGAGCAGTTCTTC CAWSPRDRVSSGRLSYNEQFF
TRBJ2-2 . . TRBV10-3 TGTGCCATCAGCGGGGACTTTAACACCGGGGAGCTGTTTTTT CAISGDFNTGELFF
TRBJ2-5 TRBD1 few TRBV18 TGTGCCAGCTCACCTCAACCGGGACAGGGAACCTCCCAGTACTTC CASSPQPGQGTSQYF
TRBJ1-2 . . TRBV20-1 TGCAGTGCTAGGGGCGTCAGGCTCGCCCTTAACTATGGCTACACCTTC CSARGVRLALNYGYTF
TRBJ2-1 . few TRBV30 TGTGCCTGGACCATACCCGGGACGGTCTCCTACAATGAGCAGTTCTTC CAWTIPGTVSYNEQFF
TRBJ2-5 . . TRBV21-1 TGTGCCAGCAGCTCCGGAGGGGGGGAGACCCAGTACTTC CASSSGGGETQYF
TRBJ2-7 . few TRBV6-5 TGTGCCAGCATAGGCGGGAACCACGAGCAGTACTTC CASIGGNHEQYF
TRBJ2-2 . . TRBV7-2 TGTGCCAGCAGCGCAGCCGGGCGCACCGGGGAGCTGTTTTTT CASSAAGRTGELFF
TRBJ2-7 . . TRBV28 TGTGCCAGCAGGGCCCCCGCAGTCTACGAGCAGTACTTC CASRAPAVYEQYF
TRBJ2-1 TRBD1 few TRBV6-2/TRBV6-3 TGTGCCAGCAGTTACCCGGGACAGGGATATGAGCAGTTCTTC CASSYPGQGYEQFF
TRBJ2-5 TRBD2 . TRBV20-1 TGCAGTGCTAGTAAGGTAGCGGGATATCAAGAGACCCAGTACTTC CSASKVAGYQETQYF
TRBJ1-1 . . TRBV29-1 TGCAGAGTTGGTGGTCCCCTGAACACTGAAGCTTTCTTT CRVGGPLNTEAFF
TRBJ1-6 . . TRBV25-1 TGTGCCAGCAGTGAATATTTTACCAAGAATAAGGGTTCACCCCTCCACTTT CASSEYFTKNKGSPLHF
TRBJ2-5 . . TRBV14 TGTGCCAGCAGCCAAGGCGGGTCTTTAGAGACCCAGTACTTC CASSQGGSLETQYF
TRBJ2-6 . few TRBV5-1 TGCGCCAGCAGCTTGGAGTCACCCCCCAGGGTCCTGACTTTC CASSLESPPRVLTF
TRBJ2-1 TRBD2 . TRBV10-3 TGTGCCATCAGTCGAGCGGGAGTGGGGGTTCACCTAAACAATGAGCAGTTCTTC CAISRAGVGVHLNNEQFF
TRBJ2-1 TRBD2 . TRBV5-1 TGCGCCAGCAGCTTGGCGGCGGGAGGGGTGGCGGAGCAGTTCTTC CASSLAAGGVAEQFF
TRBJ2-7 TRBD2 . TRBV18 TGTGCCAGCTCACCGGGATCCGGGACTAGCGGCTACGAGCAGTACTTC CASSPGSGTSGYEQYF
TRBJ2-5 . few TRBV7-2 TGTGCCAGCAGCATTAGCTGGGTGGGCGGGGAGACCCAGTACTTC CASSISWVGGETQYF
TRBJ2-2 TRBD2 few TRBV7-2 TGTGCCAGCAGCTGGCGACTAGCGGGAGTGGCCGGGGAGCTGTTTTTT CASSWRLAGVAGELFF
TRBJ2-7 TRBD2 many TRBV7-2 TGTGCCAGCAGGTCCCTAGCGGGGGGAGAGACCTACGAGCAGTACTTC CASRSLAGGETYEQYF
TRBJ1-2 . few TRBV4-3 TGCGCCAGCAGCCAAGATCGGTGGGTCTATGGCTACACCTTC CASSQDRWVYGYTF